This T cell receptor beta chain was captured by sequencing in a study of immune heterogeneity within non-small cell lung tumors. Study overall: In total, the tumors were 4 squamous cell carcinomas, 10 non-squamous carcinomas and 1 not otherwise specified. Study-level findings and limits: Within each patient, tumor sites shared identical dominant CDR3 beta clonotypes and also held site-unique high-frequency clones.

TCR beta CDR3 was amplified by multiplex PCR using 32 V and 13 J primers. TCRdb processed the multiplex PCR reads anew with MiXCR; each CDR3 protein has one entry. The data contain some 10,000 distinct CDR3 sequences, under 35% of them singletons. This clonotype qualifies as medium-sized (0.01 to 0.1%). Antigen unknown. Germline CDR1 is SGHRS and CDR2 is YFSETQ. Trimming removed 4 bases at V and 5 bases at J, with 13 bases between. The CDR3 is made up of 13 amino acids. Bulk tumor genomic DNA, roughly 590 ng per sample, was used as template. From each primary tumor, several far-apart biopsies were obtained during surgery. Their non-small cell lung cancer was newly diagnosed and untreated, and the patients underwent curative surgery. Patients newly diagnosed with non-small cell lung cancer and having curative-intent surgery served as donors.

The sequence derives from a man in his 60s with non-small cell lung cancer. Sequencing input: lung tumor tissue. The gene calls are TRBV5-1 and TRBJ2-7; D perhaps matches TRBD1 (6 bases). The CDR3 DNA reads TGCGCCAGCAGCCCCGGTGGGGGCCACGAGCAGTACTTC. This encodes CASSPGGGHEQYF.